Listed below are T cell receptor beta chains from one sample, sequenced in a study of T-cell reconstitution after alpha-beta-depleted transplantation in children. TCRdb re-called the PCR reads with MiXCR, one entry per CDR3 protein. The sample shows 130,000 to 150,000 distinct CDR3 sequences, roughly 9% of them seen only once. The sample consisted of PBMCs, mostly from graft donor cells, taken 180 days after TCRalphabeta/CD19-depleted stem cell transplant. Receptors originate from a female patient aged 2-10 years who had a stem cell transplant for congenital amegakaryocytic thrombocytopenia, so the T cells may come from the graft donor. CDR3s include the opening cysteine and the closing phenylalanine or tryptophan.

j_gene: TRBJ2-2
v_gene: TRBV28
len: 15
CDR3aa: CASSLRRRRTGELFF

j_gene: TRBJ1-5
v_gene: TRBV29-1
len: 12
CDR3aa: CSVASHNQPQHF

j_gene: TRBJ2-5
v_gene: TRBV6-1
len: 13
CDR3aa: CASIRRSQETQYF

j_gene: TRBJ2-3
v_gene: TRBV7-9
len: 15
CDR3aa: CASSLGQLTRDTQYF

j_gene: TRBJ2-2
v_gene: TRBV30
len: 12
CDR3aa: CAWRRGTGELFF

j_gene: TRBJ2-7
v_gene: TRBV5-1
len: 14
CDR3aa: CASSLDPEAYEQYF

j_gene: TRBJ2-7
v_gene: TRBV4-3
len: 16
CDR3aa: CASSQDRTGGIREQYF

j_gene: TRBJ2-3
v_gene: TRBV7-2
len: 14
CDR3aa: CASSLARATDTQYF

j_gene: TRBJ2-3
v_gene: TRBV20-1
len: 12
CDR3aa: CSARLAGGAQYF

j_gene: TRBJ2-2
v_gene: TRBV7-2
len: 15
CDR3aa: CASSLGGRPTGELFF

j_gene: TRBJ2-3
v_gene: TRBV28
len: 13
CDR3aa: CANARTGTDTQYF

j_gene: TRBJ2-7
v_gene: TRBV3-1
len: 15
CDR3aa: CASSNAPRTSYEQYF

j_gene: TRBJ2-1
v_gene: TRBV10-3
len: 15
CDR3aa: CAISEGTVPYNEQFF

j_gene: TRBJ2-5
v_gene: TRBV6-1
len: 14
CDR3aa: CASTSWGPQETQYF

j_gene: TRBJ1-2
v_gene: TRBV7-9
len: 13
CDR3aa: CASSLVGVLGYTF

j_gene: TRBJ1-5
v_gene: TRBV7-2
len: 13
CDR3aa: CASSLGVNQPQHF

j_gene: TRBJ1-6
v_gene: TRBV5-6
len: 13
CDR3aa: CASSLVWGSPLHF

j_gene: TRBJ2-7
v_gene: TRBV18
len: 17
CDR3aa: CASSPPTIRGPVYEQYF

j_gene: TRBJ1-4
v_gene: TRBV5-8
len: 14
CDR3aa: CASSSTGGSEKLFF

j_gene: TRBJ2-1
v_gene: TRBV7-8
len: 16
CDR3aa: CASSLGVLAGGNEQFF

j_gene: TRBJ1-2
v_gene: TRBV2
len: 13
CDR3aa: CASSEVAGYGYTF

j_gene: TRBJ1-2
v_gene: TRBV12-3/TRBV12-4
len: 13
CDR3aa: CASSLHSNYGYTF

j_gene: TRBJ2-2
v_gene: TRBV20-1
len: 16
CDR3aa: CSAGGRGPSNTGELFF

j_gene: TRBJ2-7
v_gene: TRBV6-5
len: 16
CDR3aa: CASSYSIGTLSYEQYF